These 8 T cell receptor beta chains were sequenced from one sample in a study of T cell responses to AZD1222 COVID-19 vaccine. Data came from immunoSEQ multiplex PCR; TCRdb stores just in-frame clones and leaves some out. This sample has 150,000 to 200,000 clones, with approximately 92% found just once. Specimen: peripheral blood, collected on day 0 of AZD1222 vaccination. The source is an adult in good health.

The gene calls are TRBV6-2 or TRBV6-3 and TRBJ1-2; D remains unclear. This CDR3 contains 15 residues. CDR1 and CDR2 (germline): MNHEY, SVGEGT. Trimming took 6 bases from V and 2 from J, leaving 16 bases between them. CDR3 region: CASSTNVGVNYGYTF. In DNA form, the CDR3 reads TGTGCCAGCAGCACCAACGTTGGGGTGAACTATGGCTACACCTTC.

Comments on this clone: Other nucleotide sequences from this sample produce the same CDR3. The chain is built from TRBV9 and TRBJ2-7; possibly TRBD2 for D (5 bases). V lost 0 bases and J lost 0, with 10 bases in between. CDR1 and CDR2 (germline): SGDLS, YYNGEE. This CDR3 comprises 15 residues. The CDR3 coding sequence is TGTGCCAGCAGCGTAGATGGGAGCGGCTCCTACGAGCAGTACTTC. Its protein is CASSVDGSGSYEQYF. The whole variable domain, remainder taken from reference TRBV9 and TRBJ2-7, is DSGVTQTPKHLITATGQRVTLRCSPRSGDLSVYWYQQSLDQGLQFLIQYYNGEERAKGNILERFSAQQFPDLHSELNLSSLELGDSALYFCASSVDGSGSYEQYFGPGTRLTVT.

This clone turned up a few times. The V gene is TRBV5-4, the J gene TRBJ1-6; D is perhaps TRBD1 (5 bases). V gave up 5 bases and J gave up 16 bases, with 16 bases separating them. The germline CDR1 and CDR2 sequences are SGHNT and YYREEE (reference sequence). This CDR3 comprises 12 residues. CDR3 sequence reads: CASSRDSDVLHF. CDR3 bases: TGTGCCAGCAGTCGCGACAGCGATGTTCTCCACTTT. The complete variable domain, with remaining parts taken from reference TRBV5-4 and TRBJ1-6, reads ETGVTQSPTHLIKTRGQQVTLRCSSQSGHNTVSWYQQALGQGPQFIFQYYREEENGRGNFPPRFSGLQFPNYSSELNVNALELDDSALYLCASSRDSDVLHFGNGTRLTVT.

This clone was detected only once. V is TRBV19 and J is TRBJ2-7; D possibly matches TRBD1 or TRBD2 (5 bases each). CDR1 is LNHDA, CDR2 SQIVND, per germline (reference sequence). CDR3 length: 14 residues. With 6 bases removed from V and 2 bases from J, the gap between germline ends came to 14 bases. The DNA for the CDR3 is TGTGCCAGTAGCTCCCCGGGGCAGACCTACGAGCAGTACTTC. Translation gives CASSSPGQTYEQYF.

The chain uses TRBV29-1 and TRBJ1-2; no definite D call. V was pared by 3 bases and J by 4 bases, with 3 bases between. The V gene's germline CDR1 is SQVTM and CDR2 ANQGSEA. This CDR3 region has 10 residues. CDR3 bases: TGCAGCGTTGAGGCCTATGGCTACACCTTC. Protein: CSVEAYGYTF.

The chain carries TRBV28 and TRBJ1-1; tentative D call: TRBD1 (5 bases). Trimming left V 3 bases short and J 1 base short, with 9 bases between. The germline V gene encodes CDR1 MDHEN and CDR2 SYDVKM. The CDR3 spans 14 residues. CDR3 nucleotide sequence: TGTGCCAGCAGTTTCGACAGAGAGAACACTGAAGCTTTCTTT. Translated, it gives CASSFDRENTEAFF.

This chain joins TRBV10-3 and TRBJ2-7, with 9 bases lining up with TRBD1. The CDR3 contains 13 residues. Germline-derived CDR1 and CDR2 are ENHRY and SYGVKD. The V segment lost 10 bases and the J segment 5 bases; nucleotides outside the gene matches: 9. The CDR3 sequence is CANTGTGINEQYF. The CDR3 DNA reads TGTGCCAATACCGGGACAGGGATAAACGAGCAGTACTTC.

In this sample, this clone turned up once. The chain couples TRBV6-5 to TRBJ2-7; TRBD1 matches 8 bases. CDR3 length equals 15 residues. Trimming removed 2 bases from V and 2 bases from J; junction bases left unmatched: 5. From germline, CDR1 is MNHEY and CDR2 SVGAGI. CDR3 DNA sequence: TGTGCCAGCAGTTACGGGCAGGGGGCTACCTACGAGCAGTACTTC. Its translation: CASSYGQGATYEQYF.